These 9 T cell receptor beta chains were sequenced from one sample in a study of beta chain features in type 1 diabetes (dated by TCRdb to the late 2010s). On the study overall, not on this receptor specifically: In all four CD4+ subsets, TCRB CDR3 length was moderately but significantly shorter in type 1 diabetes patients.

Their antigens remain unidentified. The library came from the immunoSEQ multiplex PCR assay. The High Capacity cDNA Reverse Transcription Kit was used to reverse transcribe all of the isolated RNA, meaning that expressed TCRB transcripts were what got sequenced. The clones in this table, taken by TCRdb from immuneACCESS, are in-frame only. Not every clone is retained; where verified, under half of the shortfall comes from an unresolved V gene, and the cause of the rest is unknown. This sample is represented by approximately 730,000 clones; 13% of them were singletons. The top ten clonotypes cover 0.02% to 0.025% of the sample. The sequenced sample was naive CD4+ T cells from blood. According to the study, the label for this sample's cell subset or site signals: true naive CD4+ T cells. These receptors came from a man aged 18 to 29 with type 1 diabetes.

This clone was recorded a few times. The chain links TRBV28 to TRBJ2-3, with 9 positions matching TRBD2. Trimming cost V 6 bases and J 3 bases; bases outside gene matches: 10. Germline CDR1 is MDHEN and CDR2 is SYDVKM. The CDR3 is 16 residues long. Here the CDR3 reads CASSPPGRGGTDTQYF. Written as DNA, the CDR3 is TGTGCCAGCAGCCCCCCGGGGCGGGGGGGTACAGATACGCAGTATTTT.

V gene TRBV29-1 combines with J gene TRBJ1-1; tentatively, D is TRBD1 (5 bases). The CDR3 runs to 14 residues. Germline V gene data show CDR1 as SQVTM and CDR2 as ANQGSEA. V was pared by 6 bases and J by 1 base, with 15 bases between. This chain's CDR3 is CSVWWGQGNTEAFF. The DNA for the CDR3 is TGCAGCGTGTGGTGGGGTCAGGGGAACACTGAAGCTTTCTTT.

The rearrangement joins TRBV5-1 to TRBJ2-1; 7 bases match TRBD2. Trimming took 1 base from V and 2 from J; bases not matched to a gene: 3. Looked up from germline, CDR1 is SGHRS and CDR2 is YFSETQ. The CDR3 totals 15 residues. Written as DNA, the CDR3 is TGCGCCAGCAGCTTGACCGGGGGGACCTACAATGAGCAGTTCTTC. It is translated as CASSLTGGTYNEQFF.

The V and J genes are TRBV2 and TRBJ1-2; D is unclear. V was trimmed by 0 bases and J by 8 bases, leaving 13 bases between them. Germline CDR1 and CDR2: SNHLY and FYNNEI. The CDR3 has 14 amino acids. As DNA, the CDR3 is TGTGCCAGCAGTGAAGCATTACAACGAGGGGGCTACACCTTC. It translates to CASSEALQRGGYTF.

This clone has more than one count but fewer than ten. CDR3 DNA sequence: TGTGCCAGCAGCTTAGAGGCTAGATCGGACACCGGGGAGCTGTTTTTT. It encodes CASSLEARSDTGELFF. The rearrangement joins TRBV7-9 to TRBJ2-2; D ambiguous. The germline V gene has CDR1 SEHNR and CDR2 FQNEAQ (reference sequence). V was clipped by 1 base and J by 3 bases, with 12 bases between them. This CDR3 has 16 residues.

This clone turned up a few times. CDR3 bases: TGTGCCAGCAGTACCCCGCTCGAAGCTTTCTTT. Translating it yields CASSTPLEAFF. This chain connects TRBV6-5 to TRBJ1-1; D ambiguous. Germline-derived CDR1 and CDR2 are MNHEY and SVGAGI. V gave up 5 bases and J gave up 8 bases, with 9 bases separating them. The length of the CDR3 is 11 residues.

This clone has more than one count but fewer than ten. The chain employs TRBV2 and TRBJ2-1; 10 nucleotides align to TRBD1. Germline loops: CDR1 SNHLY, CDR2 FYNNEI. V gave up 10 bases and J gave up 9 bases; unmatched junction bases: 12. This CDR3 region has 14 residues. CDR3 loop: CATVRQGARIEQFF. The CDR3 nucleotides read TGTGCCACCGTAAGACAGGGGGCGAGGATTGAGCAGTTCTTC.

This chain links TRBV7-9 with TRBJ1-2; 8 positions agree with TRBD1. Germline V CDR1 and CDR2: SEHNR, FQNEAQ (reference sequence). V lost 3 bases to trimming and J lost 3 bases; unmatched junction nucleotides: 3. This CDR3 is 14 amino acids long. The CDR3 is CASSFRDRHYGYTF. CDR3 in DNA: TGTGCCAGCAGCTTTCGGGACAGGCACTATGGCTACACCTTC. Full variable domain (remainder filled in from reference TRBV7-9 and TRBJ1-2): DTGVSQNPRHKITKRGQNVTFRCDPISEHNRLYWYRQTLGQGPEFLTYFQNEAQLEKSRLLSDRFSAERPKGSFSTLEIQRTEQGDSAMYLCASSFRDRHYGYTFGSGTRLTVV.

This chain uses TRBV10-3 with TRBJ1-6, with 7 bases identical to TRBD1. Germline trimming cut 0 bases from V and 13 bases from J; bases unmatched to any gene: 12. The V gene's germline CDR1 is ENHRY and CDR2 SYGVKD. The CDR3 spans 16 residues. CDR3 nucleotides: TGTGCCATCAGTGAGTCGCCCGGACAGGCCGCTGCTCCCCTCCACTTT. It specifies CAISESPGQAAAPLHF.